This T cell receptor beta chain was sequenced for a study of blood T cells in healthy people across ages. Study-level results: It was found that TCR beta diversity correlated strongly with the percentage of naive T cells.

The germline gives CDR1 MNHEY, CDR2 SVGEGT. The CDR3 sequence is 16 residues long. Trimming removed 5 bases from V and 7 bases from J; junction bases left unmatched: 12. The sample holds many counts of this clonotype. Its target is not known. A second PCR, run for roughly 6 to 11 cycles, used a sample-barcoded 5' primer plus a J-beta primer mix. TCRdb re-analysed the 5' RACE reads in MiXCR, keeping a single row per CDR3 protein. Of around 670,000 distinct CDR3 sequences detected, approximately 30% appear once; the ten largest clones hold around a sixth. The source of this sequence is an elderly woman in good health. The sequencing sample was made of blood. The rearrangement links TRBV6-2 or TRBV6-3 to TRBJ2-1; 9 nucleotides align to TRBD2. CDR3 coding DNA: TGTGCCAGCAGTACAAATAGCGGGGGTTCCCCGAATGAGCAGTTCTTC. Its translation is CASSTNSGGSPNEQFF.